These T cell receptor beta chains were read from a single sample in a study of blood T cell repertoires in COVID-19. Libraries were prepared by immunoSEQ multiplex PCR; TCRdb keeps only in-frame clonotypes and omits some of them. Of 300,000 to 350,000 clones in the sample, more than 70% were seen once. Sample: peripheral blood. The source of these receptors is a woman aged 25-40 years with COVID-19, enrolled during active disease. Both conserved end residues are part of each CDR3. The D gene is left open where the match is weak. Size is omitted from some rows. Given values are once, few, many or a class for expanded clones.

abundance	v_gene	j_gene	d_gene	CDR3aa	CDR3nt
few	TRBV6-5	TRBJ2-5	TRBD1	CASSYSTAGGKETQYF	TGTGCCAGCAGTTACTCGACGGCAGGGGGAAAAGAGACCCAGTACTTC
.	TRBV3-1/TRBV3-2	TRBJ1-4	.	CASSLSRDEKLFF	TGTGCCAGCAGCCTTAGCCGAGATGAAAAACTGTTTTTT
.	TRBV13	TRBJ1-3	.	CASSIRRGYSGNTIYF	TGTGCCAGCAGCATAAGACGAGGCTACTCTGGAAACACCATATATTTT
.	TRBV20-1	TRBJ2-3	.	CSASPSRSPMNTQYF	TGCAGTGCTAGTCCATCCCGGTCCCCTATGAATACGCAGTATTTT
.	TRBV25-1	TRBJ1-2	TRBD1	CASRMTGEVAYGYTF	TGTGCCAGCAGGATGACAGGGGAGGTCGCTTATGGCTACACCTTC
.	TRBV11-3	TRBJ2-5	.	CASSLSGRAETQYF	TGTGCCAGCAGCTTATCCGGCAGGGCAGAGACCCAGTACTTC
.	TRBV4-2	TRBJ2-2	.	CASSPRSARLPGELFF	TGTGCCAGCAGCCCCCGGAGCGCGAGGCTCCCCGGGGAGCTGTTTTTT
.	TRBV6-4	TRBJ2-1	.	CASKRQIGDEQFF	TGTGCCAGCAAGCGACAGATTGGGGATGAGCAGTTCTTC
.	TRBV7-2	TRBJ2-5	TRBD2	CASSLNSGGEETQYF	TGTGCCAGCAGCTTAAATAGCGGGGGAGAAGAGACCCAGTACTTC
.	TRBV2	TRBJ1-1	.	CALSRGAEDTEAFF	TGTGCCTTATCTCGGGGGGCGGAAGACACTGAAGCTTTCTTT
.	TRBV5-1	TRBJ1-2	.	CASSPRRGDYGYTF	TGCGCCAGCAGTCCGAGAAGGGGCGACTATGGCTACACCTTC
.	TRBV5-1	TRBJ1-1	.	CVCRRGAAEAFF	TGCGTCTGTCGGCGGGGGGCGGCTGAAGCTTTCTTT
.	TRBV4-2	TRBJ1-6	.	CASSQSTDRRGSPLHF	TGTGCCAGCAGCCAGTCCACGGACCGGCGGGGCTCACCCCTCCACTTT
.	TRBV5-4	TRBJ2-4	.	CASSLGGTAGNIQYF	TGTGCCAGCAGCTTGGGAGGGACTGCAGGGAACATTCAGTACTTC
.	TRBV27	TRBJ2-1	TRBD1	CASSLGTGLYSYNEQFF	TGTGCCAGCAGTTTAGGGACAGGGCTGTACTCCTACAATGAGCAGTTCTTC
.	TRBV7-3	TRBJ2-1	TRBD1	CASSIGQGRQFF	TGTGCCAGCAGCATAGGACAGGGCAGGCAGTTCTTC
.	TRBV7-9	TRBJ2-2	TRBD1	CASSPRQGSGELFF	TGTGCCAGCAGCCCCCGACAGGGCTCCGGGGAGCTGTTTTTT
.	TRBV14	TRBJ1-2	TRBD1	CASSLGQEYGYTF	TGTGCCAGCAGCCTGGGACAGGAGTATGGCTACACCTTC
.	TRBV19	TRBJ2-2	.	CASKTGNRRNTGELFF	TGTGCCAGTAAAACAGGGAATAGGAGAAACACCGGGGAGCTGTTTTTT
.	TRBV12-3/TRBV12-4	TRBJ2-5	.	CASNPGGWETQYF	TGTGCCAGCAACCCTGGGGGCTGGGAGACCCAGTACTTC
.	TRBV6-1	TRBJ2-6	TRBD2	CASSEEGTSSGANVLTF	TGTGCCAGCAGTGAGGAGGGGACTAGCTCTGGGGCCAACGTCCTGACTTTC
.	TRBV5-4	TRBJ2-2	.	CASSSTNTGELFF	TGTGCCAGCAGCTCAACGAACACCGGGGAGCTGTTTTTT
.	TRBV15	TRBJ1-5	TRBD1	CATSRSGQGDQPQHF	TGTGCCACCAGCAGATCGGGACAGGGTGATCAGCCCCAGCATTTT
once	TRBV4-2	TRBJ2-5	.	CASSQGASARETQYF	TGTGCCAGCAGCCAAGGCGCTAGCGCCCGGGAGACCCAGTACTTC
.	TRBV14	TRBJ2-5	.	CASSQATGFQETQYF	TGTGCCAGCAGCCAAGCCACAGGGTTTCAAGAGACCCAGTACTTC
few	TRBV6-2/TRBV6-3	TRBJ2-7	TRBD1	CASSIPGQGPYEQYF	TGTGCCAGCAGTATCCCGGGACAGGGCCCCTACGAGCAGTACTTC
.	TRBV7-2	TRBJ2-3	TRBD2	CASSLRLAGATDTQYF	TGTGCCAGCAGCCTTCGACTAGCGGGAGCCACAGATACGCAGTATTTT
.	TRBV5-1	TRBJ2-4	.	CASSSGVLGNIQYF	TGCGCCAGCAGTTCAGGGGTATTAGGGAACATTCAGTACTTC
.	TRBV7-2	TRBJ1-5	.	CASKGEGSQHF	TGTGCCAGCAAGGGAGAAGGGTCCCAGCATTTT
.	TRBV27	TRBJ2-3	TRBD2	CASSSGLAGNTDTQYF	TGTGCCAGCAGTTCTGGACTAGCGGGTAACACAGATACGCAGTATTTT
few	TRBV13	TRBJ1-4	.	CASSFWQGGEKLFF	TGTGCCAGCAGCTTTTGGCAGGGTGGTGAAAAACTGTTTTTT
.	TRBV6-5	TRBJ1-4	TRBD1	CASSYSRTGTGVKLFF	TGTGCCAGCAGTTACTCCCGAACCGGTACAGGGGTAAAACTGTTTTTT
.	TRBV14	TRBJ1-6	.	CASSQGPGGNSPLHF	TGTGCCAGCAGCCAAGGGCCCGGGGGGAATTCACCCCTCCACTTT
.	TRBV27	TRBJ2-5	.	CASSKSVLQETQYF	TGTGCCAGCAGTAAGTCGGTGCTCCAAGAGACCCAGTACTTC
.	TRBV2	TRBJ1-1	.	CASSGGTYTEAFF	TGTGCCAGCAGCGGGGGGACTTACACTGAAGCTTTCTTT
.	TRBV6-1	TRBJ1-2	.	CASSDTGGNYGYTF	TGTGCCAGCAGTGATACCGGTGGTAACTATGGCTACACCTTC
.	TRBV5-4	TRBJ2-7	.	CASSLGGQRPYEQYF	TGTGCCAGCAGCCTCGGGGGACAGCGACCCTACGAGCAGTACTTC
.	TRBV7-9	TRBJ1-3	.	CASSSLSGSSSGNTIYF	TGTGCCAGCAGCTCCCTCAGCGGATCTAGCTCTGGAAACACCATATATTTT
.	TRBV4-3	TRBJ1-2	TRBD1	CASSPTEGGAGYGYTF	TGCGCCAGCAGCCCAACGGAAGGGGGCGCTGGCTATGGCTACACCTTC
.	TRBV5-1	TRBJ2-5	TRBD1	CASSRSGGRGETQYF	TGCGCCAGCAGTCGCTCAGGGGGCAGGGGAGAGACCCAGTACTTC
.	TRBV29-1	TRBJ1-1	TRBD1	CSVELQGGTEAFF	TGCAGCGTTGAGCTACAGGGGGGCACTGAAGCTTTCTTT
.	TRBV4-2	TRBJ1-6	.	CASSPGDNSPLHF	TGTGCCAGCAGCCCGGGAGATAATTCACCCCTCCACTTT
.	TRBV30	TRBJ2-5	TRBD1	CAWTGTGGETQYF	TGTGCCTGGACTGGAACAGGGGGGGAGACCCAGTACTTC
.	TRBV20-1	TRBJ1-2	.	CSAGGGGGYTF	TGCAGTGCTGGAGGGGGGGGTGGCTACACCTTC
.	TRBV14	TRBJ2-5	.	CASSQDGAPQETQYF	TGTGCCAGCAGCCAAGACGGAGCCCCGCAAGAGACCCAGTACTTC
.	TRBV11-3	TRBJ2-3	.	CASSSPAEDTQYF	TGTGCCAGCAGCTCCCCCGCGGAAGATACGCAGTATTTT
.	TRBV30	TRBJ1-5	TRBD1	CAWSSTGINQPQHF	TGTGCCTGGAGTTCGACAGGGATCAATCAGCCCCAGCATTTT
.	TRBV19	TRBJ1-4	TRBD1	CASSVRYWTGGEKLFF	TGTGCCAGTAGTGTTCGCTATTGGACAGGGGGTGAAAAACTGTTTTTT
few	TRBV25-1	TRBJ2-7	.	CASSDNVVYEQYF	TGTGCCAGCAGTGATAACGTAGTCTACGAGCAGTACTTC